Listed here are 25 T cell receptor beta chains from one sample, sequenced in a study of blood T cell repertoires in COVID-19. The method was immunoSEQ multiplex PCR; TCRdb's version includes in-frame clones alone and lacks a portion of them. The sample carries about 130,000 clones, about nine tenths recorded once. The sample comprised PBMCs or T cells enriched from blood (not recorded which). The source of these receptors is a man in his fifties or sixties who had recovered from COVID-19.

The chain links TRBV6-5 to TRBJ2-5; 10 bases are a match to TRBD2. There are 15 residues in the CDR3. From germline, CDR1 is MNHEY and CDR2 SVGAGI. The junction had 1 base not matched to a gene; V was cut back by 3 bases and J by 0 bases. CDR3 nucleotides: TGTGCCAGCAGTTATACTAGCGGGAACCAAGAGACCCAGTACTTC. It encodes CASSYTSGNQETQYF.

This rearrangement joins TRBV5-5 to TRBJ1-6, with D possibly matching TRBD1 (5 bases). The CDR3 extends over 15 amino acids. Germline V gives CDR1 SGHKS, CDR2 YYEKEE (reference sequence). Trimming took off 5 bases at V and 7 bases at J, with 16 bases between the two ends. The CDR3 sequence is CASRSRLRANSPLHF. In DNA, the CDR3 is TGTGCCAGCAGGTCTCGTCTCAGGGCCAATTCACCCCTCCACTTT.

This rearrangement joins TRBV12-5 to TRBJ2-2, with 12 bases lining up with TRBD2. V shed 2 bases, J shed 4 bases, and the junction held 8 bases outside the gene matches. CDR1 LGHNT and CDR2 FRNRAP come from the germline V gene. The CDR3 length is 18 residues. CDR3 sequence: CASGLILSGLAGTGELFF. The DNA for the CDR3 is TGTGCTAGTGGTTTGATTCTGTCGGGACTAGCGGGCACCGGGGAGCTGTTTTTT.

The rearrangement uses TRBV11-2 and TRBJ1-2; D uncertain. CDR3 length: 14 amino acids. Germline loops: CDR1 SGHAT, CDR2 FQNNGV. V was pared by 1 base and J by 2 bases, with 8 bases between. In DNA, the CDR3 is TGTGCCAGCAGCTTAGCAGGCCCAAACTATGGCTACACCTTC. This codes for CASSLAGPNYGYTF.

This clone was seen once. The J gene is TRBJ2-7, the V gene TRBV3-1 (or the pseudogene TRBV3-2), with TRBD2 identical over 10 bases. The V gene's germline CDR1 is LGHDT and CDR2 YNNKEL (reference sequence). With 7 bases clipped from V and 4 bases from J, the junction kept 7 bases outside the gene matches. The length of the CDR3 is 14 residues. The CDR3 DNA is TGTGCCAGCAATCGTGGGACTAGCGATTACGAGCAGTACTTC. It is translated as CASNRGTSDYEQYF.

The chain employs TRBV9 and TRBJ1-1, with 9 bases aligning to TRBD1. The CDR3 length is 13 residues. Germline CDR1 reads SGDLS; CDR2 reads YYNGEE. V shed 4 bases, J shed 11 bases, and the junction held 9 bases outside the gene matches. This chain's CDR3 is CASSPGTGLEAFF. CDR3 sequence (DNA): TGTGCCAGCAGCCCCGGGACAGGGCTGGAGGCTTTCTTT. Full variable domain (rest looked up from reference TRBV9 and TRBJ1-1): DSGVTQTPKHLITATGQRVTLRCSPRSGDLSVYWYQQSLDQGLQFLIQYYNGEERAKGNILERFSAQQFPDLHSELNLSSLELGDSALYFCASSPGTGLEAFFGQGTRLTVV.

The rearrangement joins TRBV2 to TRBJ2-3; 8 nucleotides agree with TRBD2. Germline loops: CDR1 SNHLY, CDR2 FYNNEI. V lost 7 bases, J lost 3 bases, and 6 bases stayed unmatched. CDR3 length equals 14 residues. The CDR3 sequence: CASNKGTRTDTQYF. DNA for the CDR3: TGTGCCAGCAATAAGGGGACTAGAACAGATACGCAGTATTTT.

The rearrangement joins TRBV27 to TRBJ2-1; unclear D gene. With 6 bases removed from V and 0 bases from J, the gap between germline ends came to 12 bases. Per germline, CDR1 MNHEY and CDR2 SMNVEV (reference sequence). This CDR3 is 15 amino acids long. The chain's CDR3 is CASRLRLSSYNEQFF. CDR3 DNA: TGTGCCAGCAGACTAAGATTAAGCTCCTACAATGAGCAGTTCTTC.

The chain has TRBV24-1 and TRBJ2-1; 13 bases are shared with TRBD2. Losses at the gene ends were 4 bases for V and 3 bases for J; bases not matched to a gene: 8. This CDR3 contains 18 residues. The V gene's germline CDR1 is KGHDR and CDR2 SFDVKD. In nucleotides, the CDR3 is TGTGCCACCAGTGACCAGACTAGCGGGGGGCCTTTCTACAATGAGCAGTTCTTC. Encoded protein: CATSDQTSGGPFYNEQFF.

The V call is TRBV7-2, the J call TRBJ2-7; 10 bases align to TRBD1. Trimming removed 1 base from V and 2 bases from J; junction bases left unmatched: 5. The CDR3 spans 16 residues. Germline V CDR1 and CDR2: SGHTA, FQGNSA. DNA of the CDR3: TGTGCCAGCAGCTTAGTTCGGGGGACAGGGGCCTACGAGCAGTACTTC. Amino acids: CASSLVRGTGAYEQYF.

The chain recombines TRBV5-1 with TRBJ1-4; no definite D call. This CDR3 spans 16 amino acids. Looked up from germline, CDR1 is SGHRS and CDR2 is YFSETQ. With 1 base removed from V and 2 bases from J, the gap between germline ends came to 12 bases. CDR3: CASSLSPGSTNEKLFF. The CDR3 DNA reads TGCGCCAGCAGCTTGTCGCCGGGGTCGACTAATGAAAAACTGTTTTTT.

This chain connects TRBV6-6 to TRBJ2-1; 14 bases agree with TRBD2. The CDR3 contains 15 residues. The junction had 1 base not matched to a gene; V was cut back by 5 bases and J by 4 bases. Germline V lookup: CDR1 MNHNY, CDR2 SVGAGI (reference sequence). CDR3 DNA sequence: TGTGCCAGCAGTGGGACTAGCGGGGGATACAATGAGCAGTTCTTC. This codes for CASSGTSGGYNEQFF.

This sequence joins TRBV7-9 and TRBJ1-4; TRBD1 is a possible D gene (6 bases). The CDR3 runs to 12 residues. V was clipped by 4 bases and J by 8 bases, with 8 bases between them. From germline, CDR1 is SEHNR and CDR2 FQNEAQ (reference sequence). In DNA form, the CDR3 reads TGTGCCAGCAGCTCAGGGGTGGAAAAACTGTTTTTT. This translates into CASSSGVEKLFF.

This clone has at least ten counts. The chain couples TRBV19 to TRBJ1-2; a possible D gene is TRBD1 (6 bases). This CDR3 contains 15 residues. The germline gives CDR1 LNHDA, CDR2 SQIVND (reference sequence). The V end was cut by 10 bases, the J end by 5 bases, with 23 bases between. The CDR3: CATRQEPRALYGYTF. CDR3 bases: TGTGCCACCCGACAGGAGCCGCGCGCGCTTTATGGCTACACCTTC.

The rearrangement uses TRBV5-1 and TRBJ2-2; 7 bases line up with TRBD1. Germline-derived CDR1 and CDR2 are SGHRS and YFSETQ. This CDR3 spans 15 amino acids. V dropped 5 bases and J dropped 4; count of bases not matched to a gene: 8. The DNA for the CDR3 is TGCGCCAGCAGTCGGGACAGAGAATTCACCGGGGAGCTGTTTTTT. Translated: CASSRDREFTGELFF.

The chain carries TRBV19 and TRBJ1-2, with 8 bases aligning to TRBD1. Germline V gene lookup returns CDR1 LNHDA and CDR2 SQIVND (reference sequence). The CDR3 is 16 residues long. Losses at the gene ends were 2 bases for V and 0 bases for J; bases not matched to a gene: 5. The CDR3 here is CASSINDRGSNYGYTF. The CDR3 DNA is TGTGCCAGTAGTATAAACGACAGGGGATCTAACTATGGCTACACCTTC.

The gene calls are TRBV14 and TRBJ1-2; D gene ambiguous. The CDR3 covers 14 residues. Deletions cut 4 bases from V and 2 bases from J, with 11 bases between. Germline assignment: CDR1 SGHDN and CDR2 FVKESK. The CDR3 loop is CASSRASRNYGYTF. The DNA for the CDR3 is TGTGCCAGCAGCCGTGCGTCGCGGAACTATGGCTACACCTTC. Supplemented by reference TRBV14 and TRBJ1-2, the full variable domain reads EAGVTQFPSHSVIEKGQTVTLRCDPISGHDNLYWYRRVMGKEIKFLLHFVKESKQDESGMPNNRFLAERTGGTYSTLKVQPAELEDSGVYFCASSRASRNYGYTFGSGTRLTVV.

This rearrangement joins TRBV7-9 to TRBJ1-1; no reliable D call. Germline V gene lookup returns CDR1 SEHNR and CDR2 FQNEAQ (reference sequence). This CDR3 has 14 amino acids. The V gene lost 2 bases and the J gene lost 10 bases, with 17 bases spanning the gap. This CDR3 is CASSLMMTGWRAFF. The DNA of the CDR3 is TGTGCCAGCAGCTTAATGATGACCGGGTGGAGAGCTTTCTTT.

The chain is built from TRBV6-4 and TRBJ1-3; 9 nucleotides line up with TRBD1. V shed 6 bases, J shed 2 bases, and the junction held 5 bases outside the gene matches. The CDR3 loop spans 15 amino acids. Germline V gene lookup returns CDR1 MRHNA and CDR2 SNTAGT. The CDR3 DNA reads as TGTGCCAGCAGGGGACAGGGCCCCCCTGGAAACACCATATATTTT. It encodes CASRGQGPPGNTIYF.

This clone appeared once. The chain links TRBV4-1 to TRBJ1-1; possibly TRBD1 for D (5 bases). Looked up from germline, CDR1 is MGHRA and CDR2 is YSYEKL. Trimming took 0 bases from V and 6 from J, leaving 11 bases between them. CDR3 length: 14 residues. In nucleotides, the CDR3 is TGCGCCAGCAGCCAAGATCCCGGAGGGGCTGAAGCTTTCTTT. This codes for CASSQDPGGAEAFF.

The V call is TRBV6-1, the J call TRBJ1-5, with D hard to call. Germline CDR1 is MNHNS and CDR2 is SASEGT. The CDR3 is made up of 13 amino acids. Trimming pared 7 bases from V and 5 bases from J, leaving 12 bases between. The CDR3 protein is CASTRSEYQPQHF. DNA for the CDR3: TGTGCCAGCACACGGTCGGAGTATCAGCCCCAGCATTTT.

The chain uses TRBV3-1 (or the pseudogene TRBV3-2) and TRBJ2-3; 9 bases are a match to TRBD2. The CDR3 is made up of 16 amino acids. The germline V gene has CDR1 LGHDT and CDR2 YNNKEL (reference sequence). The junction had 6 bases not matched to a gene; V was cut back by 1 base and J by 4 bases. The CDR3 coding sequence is TGTGCCAGCAGCCAAGCCGGCGGGGGGGCCGCAGATACGCAGTATTTT. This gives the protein CASSQAGGGAADTQYF.

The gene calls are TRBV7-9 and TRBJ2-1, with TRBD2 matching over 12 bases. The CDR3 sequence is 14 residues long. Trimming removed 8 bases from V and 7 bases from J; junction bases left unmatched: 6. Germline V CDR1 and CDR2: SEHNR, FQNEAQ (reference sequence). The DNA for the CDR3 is TGTGCCAGCTACCTAGCGGGAGGGCCGAATGAGCAGTTCTTC. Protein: CASYLAGGPNEQFF.

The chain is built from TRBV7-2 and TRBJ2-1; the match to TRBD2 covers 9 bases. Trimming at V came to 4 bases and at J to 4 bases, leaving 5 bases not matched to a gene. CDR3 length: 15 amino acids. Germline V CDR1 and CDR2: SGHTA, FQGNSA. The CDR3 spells CASSWGLASYNEQFF. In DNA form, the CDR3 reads TGTGCCAGCAGCTGGGGACTAGCTTCATACAATGAGCAGTTCTTC.

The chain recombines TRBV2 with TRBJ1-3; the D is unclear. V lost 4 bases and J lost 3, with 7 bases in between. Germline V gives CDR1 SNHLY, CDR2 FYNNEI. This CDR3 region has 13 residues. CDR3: CASSGLLGNTIYF. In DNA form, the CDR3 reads TGTGCCAGCAGTGGACTTCTTGGAAACACCATATATTTT.